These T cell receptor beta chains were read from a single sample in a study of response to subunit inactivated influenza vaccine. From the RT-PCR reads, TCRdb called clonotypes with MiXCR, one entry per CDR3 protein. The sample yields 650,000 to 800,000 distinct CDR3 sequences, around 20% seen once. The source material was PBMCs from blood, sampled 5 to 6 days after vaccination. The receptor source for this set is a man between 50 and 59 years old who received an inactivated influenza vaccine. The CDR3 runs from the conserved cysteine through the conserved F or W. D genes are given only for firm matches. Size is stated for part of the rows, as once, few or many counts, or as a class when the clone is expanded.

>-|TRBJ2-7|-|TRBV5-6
TGTGCCAGCAGCTTGCCTCACAGCCCCTCCTACGAGCAGTACTTC
CASSLPHSPSYEQYF
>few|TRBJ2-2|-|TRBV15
TGTGCCACCAGCAGAGACGTGGCGGGCACCGGGGAGCTGTTTTTT
CATSRDVAGTGELFF
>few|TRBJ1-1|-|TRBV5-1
TGCGCCAGCAGCCCAATGATGGACAAGAACACTGAAGCTTTCTTT
CASSPMMDKNTEAFF
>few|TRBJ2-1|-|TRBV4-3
TGCGCCAGCAGCCAAGATCCCCCGGGTGAGCAGTTCTTC
CASSQDPPGEQFF
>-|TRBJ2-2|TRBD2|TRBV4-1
TGCGCCAGCCGCGGGACTAGCGGGGGGGTTAACACCGGGGAGCTGTTTTTT
CASRGTSGGVNTGELFF
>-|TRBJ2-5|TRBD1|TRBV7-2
TGTGCCAGCAGCTTGGACAGGGGCTTCACGGGGGTGGCCCAGTACTTC
CASSLDRGFTGVAQYF
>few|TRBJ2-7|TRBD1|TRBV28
TGTGCCAGCAGTTTATATGTGTCTGAGGGGGCGGTCGAGCAGTACTTC
CASSLYVSEGAVEQYF
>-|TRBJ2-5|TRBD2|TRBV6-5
TGTGCCAGCAGTTACTCTAGGGGTATATTTAGCGGGAACCAAGAGACCCAGTACTTC
CASSYSRGIFSGNQETQYF
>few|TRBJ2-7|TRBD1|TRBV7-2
TGTGCCAGCAGCTCCAGAGGGACAGGGAACGAGCAGTACTTC
CASSSRGTGNEQYF
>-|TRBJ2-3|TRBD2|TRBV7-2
TGTGCCAGCAGCGTAGCGGGAGGGTGGTCAGATACGCAGTATTTT
CASSVAGGWSDTQYF
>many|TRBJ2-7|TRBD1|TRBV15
TGTGCCACCAGCAGTGATTGGACAGGGGAGGGCGAGCAGTACTTC
CATSSDWTGEGEQYF
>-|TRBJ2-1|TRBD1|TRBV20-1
TGCAGTGCTAGGAAAGGGACAGGGGGCAATGAGCAGTTCTTC
CSARKGTGGNEQFF
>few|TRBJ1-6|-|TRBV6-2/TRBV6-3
TGTGCCAGCAGCCCGCCGAGCCAGGGGAATTCACCCCTCCACTTT
CASSPPSQGNSPLHF
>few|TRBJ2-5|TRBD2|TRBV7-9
TGTGCCAGCAGCTTATTCCAGAGGGTAGCGGGGCAAGAGACCCAGTACTTC
CASSLFQRVAGQETQYF
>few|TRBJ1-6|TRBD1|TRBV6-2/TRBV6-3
TGTGCCAGCAACGACAGGGGAGCTTCACCCCTCCACTTT
CASNDRGASPLHF
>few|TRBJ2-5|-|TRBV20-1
TGCAGTGCTAGAATGCAGGGATCTTACCAAGAGACCCAGTACTTC
CSARMQGSYQETQYF
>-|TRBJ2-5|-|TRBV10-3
TGTGCCATCAGTGAGCGGGTGGGGGCCGGGACCCAGTACTTC
CAISERVGAGTQYF
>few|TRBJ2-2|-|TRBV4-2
TGTGCCAGCAGCCAAGACCCGGGGGCCCTGAACACCGGGGAGCTGTTTTTT
CASSQDPGALNTGELFF
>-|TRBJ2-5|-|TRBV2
TGTGCCAGCAGTGAAGGAGGCGTAAAAGAGACCCAGTACTTC
CASSEGGVKETQYF
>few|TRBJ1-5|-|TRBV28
TGTGCCAGCAGTTCCTCAGGTTGGGGGGCCGGGAATCAGCCCCAGCATTTT
CASSSSGWGAGNQPQHF
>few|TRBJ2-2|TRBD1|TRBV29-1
TGCAGCGTTGAAGCCGAGGTCGGGACAGGTCGAACCGGGGAGCTGTTTTTT
CSVEAEVGTGRTGELFF
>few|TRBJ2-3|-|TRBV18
TGTGCCAGCTCACCCGGGTCTTTTAGCGATACGCAGTATTTT
CASSPGSFSDTQYF
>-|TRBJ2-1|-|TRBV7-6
TGTGCCAGCAGCAAATCGATGGCGGGCTCCTACAATGAGCAGTTCTTC
CASSKSMAGSYNEQFF
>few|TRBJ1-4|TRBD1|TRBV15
TGTGCCACCAGCACCAGACAGGGAATCGAAAAACTGTTTTTT
CATSTRQGIEKLFF
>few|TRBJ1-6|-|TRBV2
TGTGCCAGCCTTGACTCCCCCGGATCACCCCTCCACTTT
CASLDSPGSPLHF
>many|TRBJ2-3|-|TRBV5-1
TGCGCCAGCAGCACGGGACATACGGCAGGGGTGCAAGATACGCAGTATTTT
CASSTGHTAGVQDTQYF
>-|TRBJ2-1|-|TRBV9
TGTGCCAGCAGCGTAGGGACAGGCGGGAGTGCCGGAGTTGAGCAGTTCTTC
CASSVGTGGSAGVEQFF
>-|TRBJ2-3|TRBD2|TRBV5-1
TGCGCCAGCAGTCCTAGCGGGTTCCAAGATACGCAGTATTTT
CASSPSGFQDTQYF
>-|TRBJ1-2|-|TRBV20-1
TGCAGTGCTAGACGACCCTATGGCTACACCTTC
CSARRPYGYTF
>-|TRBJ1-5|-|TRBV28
TGTGCCAGCAGTCCCGGACAGACACACACAGATACGCAGCATTTT
CASSPGQTHTDTQHF
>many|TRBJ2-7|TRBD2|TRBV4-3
TGCGCCAGCAGCCATGGGACTAGCGCCGCCTACGAGCAGTACTTC
CASSHGTSAAYEQYF
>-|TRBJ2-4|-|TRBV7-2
TGTGCCAGCAGCTTAGTAGGGGGGGTCAAAAACATTCAGTACTTC
CASSLVGGVKNIQYF
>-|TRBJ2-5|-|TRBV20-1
TGCAGTGCTAGACTATTGGCGGAACAAGAGACCCAGTACTTC
CSARLLAEQETQYF
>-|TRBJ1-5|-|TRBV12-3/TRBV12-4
TGTGCCAGCAGTGGTTATGGCAATCAGCCCCAGCATTTT
CASSGYGNQPQHF
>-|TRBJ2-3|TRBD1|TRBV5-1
TGCGCCAGCAGCTTACACGGGACAGGCACAGATACGCAGTATTTT
CASSLHGTGTDTQYF
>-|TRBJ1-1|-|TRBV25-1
TGTGCCAGCAGTGAATTTGTGAACACTGAAGCTTTCTTT
CASSEFVNTEAFF
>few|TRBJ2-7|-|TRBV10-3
TGTGCCATCAGTGGGAACAGCTCCTACGAGCAGTACTTC
CAISGNSSYEQYF
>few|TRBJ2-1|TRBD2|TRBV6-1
TGTGCCAGCAGTGAAATGGGACTAGCTGAGCAGTTCTTC
CASSEMGLAEQFF
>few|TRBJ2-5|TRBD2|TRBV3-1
TGTGCCAGCAGCCAAAGTTATCTAGCGGGAGAGAGAGAGACCCAGTACTTC
CASSQSYLAGERETQYF
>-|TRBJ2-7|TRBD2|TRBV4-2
TGTGCCAGCAGCCAAGTTCGGGGGAGCGGGGGGACCTACGAGCAGTACTTC
CASSQVRGSGGTYEQYF
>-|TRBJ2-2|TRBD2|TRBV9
TGTGCCAGCAGCGTATATGGCGGGAGAAAGGCCGGGGAGCTGTTTTTT
CASSVYGGRKAGELFF
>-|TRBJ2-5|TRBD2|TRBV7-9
TGTGCCAGCAGCTTATTAGCGACTAGCGAGACTCAAGAGACCCAGTACTTC
CASSLLATSETQETQYF
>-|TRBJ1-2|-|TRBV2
TGTGCCAGCAGTGAGGGATGGAACTATGGCTACACCTTC
CASSEGWNYGYTF
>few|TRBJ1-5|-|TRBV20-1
TGCAGTGCTAGTGCGGGGGGGGATCAGCCCCAGCATTTT
CSASAGGDQPQHF